A single sample gave rise to the 11 T cell receptor beta chains below, sequenced in a study of cytomegalovirus exposure and HLA in healthy donors (dated by TCRdb to about 2017). Preparation of the library involved the immunoSEQ multiplex PCR assay. For the multiplex PCR, a mixture combining 60 forward primers for TCR Vbeta segments and 13 reverse primers for TCR Jbeta segments was used. The immuneACCESS repertoire file appears here via TCRdb, limited to in-frame rearrangements. These files lack a portion of the clones; in checked studies, under half of the deficit traces to unresolved V genes, and the cause of the others is not known. The sample table lists approximately 100,000 clones, 74% of them with a count of one. Together, the top ten hold about 2% of the sample. The sample consisted of PBMCs. Receptors were obtained from a human donor in good health.

The sample holds a few counts of this clone. The chain employs TRBV28 and TRBJ1-5, with D possibly TRBD1 on 6 matching bases. CDR3 length: 16 amino acids. V was cut by 7 bases and J by 6 bases, with 22 bases left in between. Germline V lookup: CDR1 MDHEN, CDR2 SYDVKM. CDR3 sequence reads: CASTSDGEGVGQPQHF. The CDR3 bases are TGTGCCAGCACCTCGGATGGGGAGGGGGTGGGTCAGCCCCAGCATTTT.

The chain links TRBV30 to TRBJ2-7; 7 bases agree with TRBD1. The V and J ends lost 1 base and 5 bases, in that order; junction bases with no gene match: 5. Germline V gene data show CDR1 as GTSNPN and CDR2 as SVGIG (reference sequence). The CDR3 totals 13 residues. This CDR3 reads CAWSEGQWDEQYF. CDR3 bases: TGTGCCTGGAGTGAGGGACAGTGGGACGAGCAGTACTTC.

The rearrangement links TRBV5-1 to TRBJ2-5; 12 bases agree with TRBD2. The germline gives CDR1 SGHRS, CDR2 YFSETQ. V gave up 5 bases and J gave up 1 base; unmatched junction bases: 3. CDR3 length: 15 amino acids. CDR3 region: CASRLAGGIQETQYF. As DNA, the CDR3 is TGCGCCAGCAGGCTAGCGGGAGGGATCCAAGAGACCCAGTACTTC. Combining the CDR3 with reference TRBV5-1 and TRBJ2-5 gives the whole variable domain KAGVTQTPRYLIKTRGQQVTLSCSPISGHRSVSWYQQTPGQGLQFLFEYFSETQRNKGNFPGRFSGRQFSNSRSEMNVSTLELGDSALYLCASRLAGGIQETQYFGPGTRLLVL.

The CDR3 loop is CASSYTLSEQYF. Written as DNA, the CDR3 is TGTGCCAGCAGCTACACATTATCCGAGCAGTACTTC. This chain links TRBV5-8 with TRBJ2-7; D is unclear. Trimming pared 3 bases from V and 6 bases from J, leaving 10 bases between. The germline gives CDR1 SGHTS, CDR2 YDEGEE. The CDR3 extends over 12 amino acids.

This clone was detected a few times. The J gene is TRBJ1-6, the V gene TRBV6-6, with D possibly being TRBD1 (6 bases). V lost 4 bases and J 4 bases, leaving 14 bases between the germline ends. The CDR3 is made up of 16 amino acids. Germline V CDR1 and CDR2: MNHNY, SVGAGI (reference sequence). The CDR3 spells CASSSPRGQYNSPLHF. CDR3 DNA: TGTGCCAGCAGTTCGCCCCGAGGACAGTATAATTCACCCCTCCACTTT.

Comments on this clone: A junction boundary mismatches the germline segment, possibly from a read error. Other nucleotide sequences in the sample specify the same CDR3. The chain joins TRBV6-6 to TRBJ2-7; TRBD1 agrees at 8 bases. This CDR3 comprises 12 residues. CDR1 is MNHNY and CDR2 is SVGAGI in the germline V gene (reference sequence). The CDR3 protein is CASSSGQGEQYF. The CDR3 nucleotides are TGTGCTAGCAGCTCCGGACAGGGCGAGCAGTACTTC.

The chain carries TRBV5-1 and TRBJ2-1; possibly TRBD1 for D (6 bases). CDR1 is SGHRS, CDR2 YFSETQ, per germline. CDR3 length: 14 residues. Deletions cut 4 bases from V and 2 bases from J, with 10 bases between. CDR3 sequence reads: CASSVGTTYNEQFF. The CDR3 nucleotides read TGCGCCAGCAGCGTGGGGACAACCTACAATGAGCAGTTCTTC.

The V gene is TRBV11-2, the J gene TRBJ1-2, with D perhaps matching TRBD1 (6 bases). The germline gives CDR1 SGHAT, CDR2 FQNNGV. This CDR3 comprises 15 residues. Between the trimmed V and J ends, which lost 2 bases and 8 bases, there was a span of 18 bases. The CDR3, as DNA: TGTGCCAGCAGCTTATTTAACAGGGAATCGGGGGGCTACACCTTC. Protein product: CASSLFNRESGGYTF.

This chain links TRBV7-9 with TRBJ1-1; possible D gene TRBD1, 5 bases. The length of the CDR3 is 13 residues. Germline V lookup: CDR1 SEHNR, CDR2 FQNEAQ (reference sequence). Trimming removed 5 bases from V and 1 base from J, with 8 bases in between. In nucleotides, the CDR3 is TGTGCCAGCAGCCAGGGAACGAACACTGAAGCTTTCTTT. It specifies CASSQGTNTEAFF. Combining the CDR3 with reference TRBV7-9 and TRBJ1-1 gives the whole variable domain DTGVSQNPRHKITKRGQNVTFRCDPISEHNRLYWYRQTLGQGPEFLTYFQNEAQLEKSRLLSDRFSAERPKGSFSTLEIQRTEQGDSAMYLCASSQGTNTEAFFGQGTRLTVV.

The chain carries TRBV19 and TRBJ2-7; maybe TRBD1 (5 bases). CDR1 is LNHDA, CDR2 SQIVND, per germline (reference sequence). The CDR3 runs 14 residues. Trimming shortened V by 3 bases and J by 2 bases, and 11 bases separated the two germline ends. In nucleotides, the CDR3 is TGTGCCAGTAGTATGTCCCAGGGAACCTACGAGCAGTACTTC. Amino acid sequence: CASSMSQGTYEQYF.

Note on this clone: The identical CDR3 is also encoded by other nucleotide sequences in the sample. The V and J genes are TRBV28 and TRBJ1-4; D remains unclear. Germline loops: CDR1 MDHEN, CDR2 SYDVKM. CDR3 length: 11 residues. Between the trimmed V and J ends, which lost 1 base and 8 bases, there was a span of 2 bases. The CDR3 sequence: CASSLSEKLFF. Written as DNA, the CDR3 is TGTGCCAGCAGTTTATCGGAAAAACTGTTTTTT.